Below, 19 T cell receptor beta chains from the same sample are listed, as sequenced in a study of vaccination and CD4 T cells after COVID-19. Sequenced with the Oncomine TCR Beta short-read assay was DNA taken from cultured CD4+ T cells. Each CDR3 protein is one row after TCRdb ran MiXCR on the PCR reads. The sample includes fewer than 20,000 distinct CDR3 sequences, over 40% seen only once; the top ten take 9.6%. Noted treatment: 10-day PBMC culture with coronavirus spike peptide pools or control peptides (ViraFEST assay). Their cognate antigens are unknown. The material sequenced was CD4+ T cells from blood, cultured in vitro. The receptors here all came from a human donor who had recovered from COVID-19.

V is TRBV6-1 and J is TRBJ1-1, with 8 bases lining up with TRBD1. Germline V gene lookup returns CDR1 MNHNS and CDR2 SASEGT. The CDR3 is made up of 13 amino acids. The trim removed 6 bases at V and 10 bases at J, leaving 10 bases unmatched. CDR3 residues: CASSPEYDRGAFF. The CDR3 nucleotides read TGTGCCAGCAGCCCGGAATACGACAGGGGAGCTTTCTTT.

This clonotype came up a few times. The chain couples TRBV6-1 to TRBJ1-1; D is perhaps TRBD1 (6 bases). The CDR3 length is 14 residues. Trimming removed 8 bases from V and 7 bases from J, with 20 bases in between. The V gene's germline CDR1 is MNHNS and CDR2 SASEGT. DNA of the CDR3: TGTGCCAGCGGAAGGGGGGCAGGTGAGAGTGAAGCTTTCTTT. Protein: CASGRGAGESEAFF.

The rearrangement uses TRBV10-3 and TRBJ2-1; TRBD2 agrees at 12 bases. CDR1 is ENHRY and CDR2 is SYGVKD in the germline V gene. Trimming removed 2 bases from V and 7 bases from J; junction bases left unmatched: 9. This CDR3 comprises 17 residues. CDR3 amino acids: CAISEAALAGGPNEQFF. CDR3 in DNA: TGTGCCATCAGTGAGGCCGCTCTAGCGGGAGGGCCTAATGAGCAGTTCTTC.

Only a few counts were recorded for this clonotype. The chain uses TRBV11-2 and TRBJ2-5, with 7 bases fitting TRBD1. The length of the CDR3 is 13 residues. Germline CDR1 is SGHAT and CDR2 is FQNNGV. After removal of 5 bases from V and 3 bases from J, the junction contained 3 bases not matched to a gene. CDR3 sequence: CASSLGTEETQYF. The CDR3 nucleotides read TGTGCCAGCAGCCTAGGGACAGAAGAGACCCAGTACTTC.

The chain is built from TRBV27 and TRBJ2-7; either TRBD1 or TRBD2 may fit D (7 bases each). Germline CDR1 is MNHEY and CDR2 is SMNVEV (reference sequence). This CDR3 has 14 residues. V gave up 6 bases and J gave up 1 base, with 13 bases separating them. The CDR3 reads CASSSGTESYEQYF. Here the CDR3 DNA reads TGTGCCAGCAGCAGCGGGACAGAGTCCTACGAGCAGTACTTC.

This clonotype was seen only a few times. The J gene is TRBJ1-1, the V gene TRBV6-4, with D possibly matching TRBD1 (6 bases). From germline, CDR1 is MRHNA and CDR2 SNTAGT. Trimming took 0 bases from V and 2 from J, leaving 16 bases between them. This CDR3 is built from 17 residues. CDR3: CASSDSIRQGINTEAFF. The CDR3 DNA reads TGTGCCAGCAGTGACTCTATTCGGCAGGGGATAAACACTGAAGCTTTCTTT.

This clonotype was counted a few times. The chain combines TRBV6-1 with TRBJ1-6; D not certain. V was pared by 6 bases and J by 7 bases, with 7 bases between. This CDR3 has 12 residues. Germline lookup yields CDR1 MNHNS and CDR2 SASEGT. The CDR3 spells CASRAPNSPLHF. The CDR3, as DNA: TGTGCCAGCAGGGCCCCGAATTCACCCCTCCACTTT.

This clonotype was detected a few times. V usage is TRBV27 and J usage is TRBJ1-1, with a possible D match to TRBD1 (5 bases). The V and J ends lost 5 bases and 3 bases respectively, with 25 bases between them. Germline CDR1 MNHEY, CDR2 SMNVEV (reference sequence). The CDR3 runs 18 residues. The chain's CDR3 is CASSPFKEEEGTHTEAFF. CDR3 nucleotides: TGTGCCAGCAGTCCGTTCAAGGAGGAGGAGGGGACGCACACTGAAGCTTTCTTT.

V gene TRBV5-1 combines with J gene TRBJ2-7; no firm D call. Germline loops: CDR1 SGHRS, CDR2 YFSETQ. The V end lost 2 bases, the J end lost 2 bases, and 11 bases lay between the germline ends. This CDR3 has 14 residues. CDR3 nucleotides: TGCGCCAGCAGCTTAAGGCAGGCAACCTACGAGCAGTACTTC. Translated, it gives CASSLRQATYEQYF.

The CDR3 DNA sequence: TGTGCCAGCGGGACAACCTCCTACGAGCAGTACTTC. This sequence encodes CASGTTSYEQYF. V gene TRBV6-1 combines with J gene TRBJ2-7; maybe TRBD1 (6 bases). Trimming took off 8 bases at V and 0 bases at J, with 8 bases between the two ends. Germline-derived CDR1 and CDR2 are MNHNS and SASEGT. The CDR3 is 12 amino acids.

The V call is TRBV6-1, the J call TRBJ1-2; D may be TRBD1 (5 bases). The CDR3 consists of 13 residues. V lost 4 bases, J lost 8 bases, and 14 bases lay in between. Germline CDR1 reads MNHNS; CDR2 reads SASEGT. CDR3 sequence: CASSVSGTVGYTF. The CDR3 coding sequence is TGTGCCAGCAGTGTATCCGGGACGGTGGGCTACACCTTC.

This chain uses TRBV7-9 with TRBJ1-1; D is ambiguous. Germline lookup yields CDR1 SEHNR and CDR2 FQNEAQ (reference sequence). The CDR3 runs 15 residues. The germline V and J ends were trimmed by 3 bases and 8 bases, with 19 bases remaining between them. The CDR3 DNA follows: TGTGCCAGCAGCTTCTTAGACGTATCGGTCGGAGAAGCTTTCTTT. Encoded protein: CASSFLDVSVGEAFF. Supplemented by reference TRBV7-9 and TRBJ1-1, the full variable domain reads DTGVSQNPRHKITKRGQNVTFRCDPISEHNRLYWYRQTLGQGPEFLTYFQNEAQLEKSRLLSDRFSAERPKGSFSTLEIQRTEQGDSAMYLCASSFLDVSVGEAFFGQGTRLTVV.

The chain has TRBV19 and TRBJ2-5, with TRBD2 as a possible D gene (6 bases). Trimming took 5 bases from V and 4 from J, leaving 17 bases between them. Germline-derived CDR1 and CDR2 are LNHDA and SQIVND (reference sequence). The CDR3 runs 15 residues. The CDR3 here is CASSEGFGGRETQYF. CDR3 nucleotides: TGTGCCAGTAGTGAAGGGTTCGGGGGTCGAGAGACCCAGTACTTC.

The chain has TRBV28 and TRBJ1-2; possibly TRBD1 for D (5 bases). The CDR3 loop spans 14 amino acids. Trimming cost V 7 bases and J 4 bases, with 16 bases left between them. Germline V gene sequence: CDR1 MDHEN, CDR2 SYDVKM. In DNA, the CDR3 is TGTGCCAGCATTGGGGGGGGGATCGTCTATGGCTACACCTTC. Translated, it gives CASIGGGIVYGYTF.

This clonotype was seen only a few times. V and J are TRBV20-1 and TRBJ2-5; D possibly matches TRBD1 or TRBD2 (5 bases each). The CDR3 length is 13 residues. Looked up from germline, CDR1 is DFQATT and CDR2 is SNEGSKA (reference sequence). Trimming removed 6 bases at V and 0 bases at J, with 11 bases between. This chain's CDR3 is CSAPGRHQETQYF. In DNA, the CDR3 is TGCAGTGCCCCGGGACGGCACCAAGAGACCCAGTACTTC.

V is TRBV7-9 and J is TRBJ2-5; maybe TRBD1 (5 bases). Germline V gives CDR1 SEHNR, CDR2 FQNEAQ (reference sequence). V lost 1 base to trimming and J lost 3 bases, with 9 bases between them. This CDR3 is built from 14 residues. DNA of the CDR3: TGTGCCAGCAGCTTAGGCCAGGGAAAAGAGACCCAGTACTTC. Its translation is CASSLGQGKETQYF.

By share of the sample, this clonotype is medium-sized. V gene TRBV11-1 combines with J gene TRBJ1-6; weak D call: TRBD1 (6 bases). The CDR3 totals 14 residues. Germline V lookup: CDR1 SGHAT, CDR2 FQDESV (reference sequence). With 1 base removed from V and 10 bases from J, the gap between germline ends came to 11 bases. CDR3 in amino acids: CASSLGWTASPLHF. In nucleotides, the CDR3 is TGTGCCAGCAGCTTAGGATGGACAGCCTCACCCCTCCACTTT.

This rearrangement joins TRBV15 to TRBJ1-5; D unclear. This CDR3 comprises 14 residues. V shed 3 bases and J shed 3 bases, with 9 bases lying between them. The germline V gene has CDR1 LNHNV and CDR2 YYDKDF (reference sequence). CDR3 DNA: TGTGCCACCAGCAGGCCTCCCTACAATCAGCCCCAGCATTTT. Translated: CATSRPPYNQPQHF.

This rearrangement joins TRBV3-1 to TRBJ1-1; D remains ambiguous. Germline V CDR1 and CDR2: LGHDT, YNNKEL (reference sequence). This CDR3 region has 12 residues. V gave up 2 bases and J gave up 7 bases, with 8 bases separating them. This CDR3 reads CASSQMWGEAFF. DNA for the CDR3: TGTGCCAGCAGCCAAATGTGGGGTGAAGCTTTCTTT.